This TCR beta chain was recorded in a study of cytomegalovirus exposure and HLA in healthy donors. The J segment lost 4 bases and the V segment lost 3 bases, leaving 6 bases of the junction unmatched. The CDR3 contains 14 residues. Germline V gene data show CDR1 as SGHDT and CDR2 as YYEEEE. Vbeta (60) and Jbeta (13) primers were used in the PCR. Using immunoSEQ multiplex PCR, the repertoire was profiled, and TCRdb retains in-frame clones only, with some absent. Of around 100,000 clones listed, approximately 73% are singletons. The clonotype was recovered from a woman in her late teens or twenties in good health and CMV-seropositive. Source material: PBMCs. The rearrangement joins TRBV5-6 to TRBJ1-2, with TRBD1 matching over 7 bases. The CDR3 DNA sequence: TGTGCCAGCAGCTACGTGACAGGGCCCTATGGCTACACCTTC. Translation: CASSYVTGPYGYTF.